Listed below are T cell receptor beta chains from one sample, sequenced in a study of cytomegalovirus exposure and HLA in healthy donors. The protocol was immunoSEQ multiplex PCR, while the TCRdb copy is restricted to in-frame clones and leaves out a portion. The sample shows around 150,000 clones, less than 90% of them seen only once. Sequences were obtained from PBMCs. These receptors originate from a woman younger than 45 in good health and CMV-seronegative. CDR3s include the opening cysteine and the closing phenylalanine or tryptophan. The D gene is left open where the match is weak. Clone size, where shown, is once, few, many, or a class for clones that have expanded.

CDR3 DNA: TGTGCCAGCAGCCCGGTCATGGGGACCGAAGATTACAATGAGCAGTTCTTC
CDR3 protein: CASSPVMGTEDYNEQFF
V gene: TRBV5-6
D gene: -
J gene: TRBJ2-1
clone size: -

CDR3 DNA: TGTGCCAGCAGTGAGGACGCCGGGGCCGGCTACACCTTC
CDR3 protein: CASSEDAGAGYTF
V gene: TRBV6-5
D gene: -
J gene: TRBJ1-2
clone size: few

CDR3 DNA: TGTGCCAGCAGCTTAGGACAACTAGCCTCAACTAATGAAAAACTGTTTTTT
CDR3 protein: CASSLGQLASTNEKLFF
V gene: TRBV7-9
D gene: -
J gene: TRBJ1-4
clone size: -

CDR3 DNA: TGTGCCAGCAGCTTAGTAACAGGGACAGATACGCAGTATTTT
CDR3 protein: CASSLVTGTDTQYF
V gene: TRBV7-9
D gene: -
J gene: TRBJ2-3
clone size: -

CDR3 DNA: TGTGCCAGCAGCTTAGGCCTAGCGGGGTACGAGCAGTACTTC
CDR3 protein: CASSLGLAGYEQYF
V gene: TRBV7-2
D gene: TRBD2
J gene: TRBJ2-7
clone size: -

CDR3 DNA: TGTGCCAGCAGCGTAGGGACAGGGAGTGAAGCTTTCTTT
CDR3 protein: CASSVGTGSEAFF
V gene: TRBV7-9
D gene: TRBD1
J gene: TRBJ1-1
clone size: -

CDR3 DNA: TGTGCCAGCACCGGACAGCGGGGCTCCTACGAGCAGTACTTC
CDR3 protein: CASTGQRGSYEQYF
V gene: TRBV28
D gene: -
J gene: TRBJ2-7
clone size: -

CDR3 DNA: TGCGCCAGCAGTCCGTGGGTGGGGGGTACGTCCTACGAGCAGTACTTC
CDR3 protein: CASSPWVGGTSYEQYF
V gene: TRBV4-1
D gene: -
J gene: TRBJ2-7
clone size: -

CDR3 DNA: TGTGCCAGCAGTTCCGGGCATTCGGGAGATACGCAGTATTTT
CDR3 protein: CASSSGHSGDTQYF
V gene: TRBV28
D gene: -
J gene: TRBJ2-3
clone size: -

CDR3 DNA: TGTGCCAGCAGCCCCGTGCGCGAGGCTTTCTTT
CDR3 protein: CASSPVREAFF
V gene: TRBV7-8
D gene: -
J gene: TRBJ1-1
clone size: -

CDR3 DNA: TGCGCCAGCAGCCAAGATCCAGGGACTGAAGCTTTCTTT
CDR3 protein: CASSQDPGTEAFF
V gene: TRBV4-1
D gene: -
J gene: TRBJ1-1
clone size: -

CDR3 DNA: TGTGCCACCGCGACAGGGGTCAATCAGCCCCAGCATTTT
CDR3 protein: CATATGVNQPQHF
V gene: TRBV6-5
D gene: TRBD1
J gene: TRBJ1-5
clone size: -

CDR3 DNA: TGTGCCAGCAGCTTAGGCCTCAGCTCCTACGAGCAGTACTTC
CDR3 protein: CASSLGLSSYEQYF
V gene: TRBV7-2
D gene: -
J gene: TRBJ2-7
clone size: -

CDR3 DNA: TGTGCCATCAGTGAGCGGGACAGAAATTCACCCCTCCACTTT
CDR3 protein: CAISERDRNSPLHF
V gene: TRBV10-3
D gene: TRBD1
J gene: TRBJ1-6
clone size: -

CDR3 DNA: TGTGCCAGCAGCCGCGGACTAGACTACGAGCAGTACTTC
CDR3 protein: CASSRGLDYEQYF
V gene: TRBV4-2
D gene: TRBD2
J gene: TRBJ2-7
clone size: -

CDR3 DNA: TGCGCCAGCGGAACAGGGGCGTCCAATGAGCAGTTCTTC
CDR3 protein: CASGTGASNEQFF
V gene: TRBV5-1
D gene: TRBD1
J gene: TRBJ2-1
clone size: -

CDR3 DNA: TGTGCCAGTAGTATGGCAGGGAACTATGGCTACACCTTC
CDR3 protein: CASSMAGNYGYTF
V gene: TRBV19
D gene: -
J gene: TRBJ1-2
clone size: -

CDR3 DNA: TGTGCCAGCAGATCCGCTATGGAGCAGTACTTC
CDR3 protein: CASRSAMEQYF
V gene: TRBV27
D gene: -
J gene: TRBJ2-7
clone size: -

CDR3 DNA: TGCGCCAGCAGCCCGGGACTAGTACCCTACAATGAGCAGTTCTTC
CDR3 protein: CASSPGLVPYNEQFF
V gene: TRBV4-3
D gene: TRBD2
J gene: TRBJ2-1
clone size: once

CDR3 DNA: TGTGCCTGGAGTGCTCCGTGGAGGGCTGAAGCTTTCTTT
CDR3 protein: CAWSAPWRAEAFF
V gene: TRBV30
D gene: -
J gene: TRBJ1-1
clone size: -